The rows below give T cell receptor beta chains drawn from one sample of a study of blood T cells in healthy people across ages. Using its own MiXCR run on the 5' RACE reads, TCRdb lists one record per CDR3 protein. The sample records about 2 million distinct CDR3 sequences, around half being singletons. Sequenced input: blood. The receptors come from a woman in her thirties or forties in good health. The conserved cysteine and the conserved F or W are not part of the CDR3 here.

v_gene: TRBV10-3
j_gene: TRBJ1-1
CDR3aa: AISELQGRAF

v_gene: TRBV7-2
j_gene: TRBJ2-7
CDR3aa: ASSFLTAYEQY

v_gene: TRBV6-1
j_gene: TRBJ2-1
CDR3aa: ASIKAGSRNEQF

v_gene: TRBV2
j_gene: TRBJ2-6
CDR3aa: AELRSGSGANVLT

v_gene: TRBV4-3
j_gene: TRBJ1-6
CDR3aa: ASSQARTGNNSPLH

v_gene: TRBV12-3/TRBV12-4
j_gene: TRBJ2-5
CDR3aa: ASSGEGLSKTQY

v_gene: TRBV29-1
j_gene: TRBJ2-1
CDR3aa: SASGTGLYNEQF

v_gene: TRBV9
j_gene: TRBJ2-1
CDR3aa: ASSVGDRVNEQF

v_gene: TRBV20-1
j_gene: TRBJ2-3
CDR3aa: SASGAPHTDTQY

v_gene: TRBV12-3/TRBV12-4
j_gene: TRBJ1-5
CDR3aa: ASSSGQGQVQPQH

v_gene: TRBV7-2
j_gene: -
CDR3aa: ASSLIRGTDTQH

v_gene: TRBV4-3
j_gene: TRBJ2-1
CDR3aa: ASSQDSRQGESNEQF

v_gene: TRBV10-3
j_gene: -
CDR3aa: AISSGTGVEQY

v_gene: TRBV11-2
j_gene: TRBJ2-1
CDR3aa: ASSSRTGLNNEQF

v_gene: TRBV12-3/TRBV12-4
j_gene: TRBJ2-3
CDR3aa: ASTQIPKTDTQY

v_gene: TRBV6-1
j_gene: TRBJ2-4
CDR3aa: ASSGDTINIQY

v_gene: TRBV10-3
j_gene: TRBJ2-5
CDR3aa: AIKSASGDQETQY

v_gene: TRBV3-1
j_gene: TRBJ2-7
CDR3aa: ASSQGPARSYEQY

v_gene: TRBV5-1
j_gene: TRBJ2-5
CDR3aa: ASSLVGQRIREPQY

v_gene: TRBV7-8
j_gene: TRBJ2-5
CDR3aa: ASSQMPTGETQY

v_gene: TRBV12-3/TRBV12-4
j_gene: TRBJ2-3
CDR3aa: ASRPDTTDTQY

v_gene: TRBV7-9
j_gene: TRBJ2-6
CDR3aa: ASSRGVGSGANVLT

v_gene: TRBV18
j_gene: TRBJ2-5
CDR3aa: ASSPQTGRETQY

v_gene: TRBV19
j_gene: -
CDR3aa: ASSIGGKSEQY

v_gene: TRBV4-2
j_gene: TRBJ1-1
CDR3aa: ASSQDRRGTEAF

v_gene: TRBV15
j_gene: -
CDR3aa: ATSRVSPDSGQYNEQY

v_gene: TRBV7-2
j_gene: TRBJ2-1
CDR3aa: ASSLARFQGNEQF

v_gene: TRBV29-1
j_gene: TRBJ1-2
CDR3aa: TAGGASNYGYT

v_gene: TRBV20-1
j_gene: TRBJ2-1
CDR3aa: SASGVGWVNNEQF

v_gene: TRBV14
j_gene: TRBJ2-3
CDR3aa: ASSQPATGLATDTQY

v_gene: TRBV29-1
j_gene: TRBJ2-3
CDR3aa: SVTTSKADTQY

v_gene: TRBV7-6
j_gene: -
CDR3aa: ASSPRPGTNYEQY

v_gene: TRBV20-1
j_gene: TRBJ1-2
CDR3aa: SARPTGNGYT

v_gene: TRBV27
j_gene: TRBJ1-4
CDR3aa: ASGRQETNEKLF

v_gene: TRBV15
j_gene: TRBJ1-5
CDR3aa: ATSRDRAARAQH